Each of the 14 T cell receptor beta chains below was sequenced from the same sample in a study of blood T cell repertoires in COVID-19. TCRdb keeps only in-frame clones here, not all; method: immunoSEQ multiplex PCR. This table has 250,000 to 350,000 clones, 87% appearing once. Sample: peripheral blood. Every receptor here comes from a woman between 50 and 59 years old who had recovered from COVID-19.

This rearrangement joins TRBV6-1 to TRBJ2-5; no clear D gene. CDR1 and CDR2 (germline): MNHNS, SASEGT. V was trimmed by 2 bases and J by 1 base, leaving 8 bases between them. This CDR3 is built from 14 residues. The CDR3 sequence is CASSELLFQETQYF. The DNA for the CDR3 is TGTGCCAGCAGTGAATTACTGTTCCAAGAGACCCAGTACTTC.

The CDR3 protein is CASSHGGGGQNGYTF. As DNA, the CDR3 is TGCGCCAGCAGCCATGGAGGGGGGGGGCAGAATGGCTACACCTTC. This chain links TRBV4-1 with TRBJ1-2, with D possibly being TRBD1 (6 bases). Looked up from germline, CDR1 is MGHRA and CDR2 is YSYEKL. There are 15 residues in the CDR3. Trimming removed 3 bases at V and 6 bases at J, with 17 bases between.

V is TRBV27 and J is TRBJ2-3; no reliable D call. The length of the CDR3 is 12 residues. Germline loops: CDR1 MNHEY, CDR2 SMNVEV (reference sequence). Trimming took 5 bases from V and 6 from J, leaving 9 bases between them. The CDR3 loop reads CASSPVSDTQYF. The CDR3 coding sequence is TGTGCCAGCAGTCCTGTTAGCGATACGCAGTATTTT.

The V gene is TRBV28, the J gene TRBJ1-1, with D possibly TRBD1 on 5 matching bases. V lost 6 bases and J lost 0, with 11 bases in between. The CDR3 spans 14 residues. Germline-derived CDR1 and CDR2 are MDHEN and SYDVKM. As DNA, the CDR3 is TGTGCCAGCAGGCGACAGATAATGAACACTGAAGCTTTCTTT. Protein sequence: CASRRQIMNTEAFF.

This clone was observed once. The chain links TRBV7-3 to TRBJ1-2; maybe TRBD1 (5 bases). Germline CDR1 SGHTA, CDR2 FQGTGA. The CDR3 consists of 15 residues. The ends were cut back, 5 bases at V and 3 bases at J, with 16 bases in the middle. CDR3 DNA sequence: TGTGCCAGCAGCCCAATCCCCGGGGGGTACTATGGCTACACCTTC. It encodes CASSPIPGGYYGYTF.

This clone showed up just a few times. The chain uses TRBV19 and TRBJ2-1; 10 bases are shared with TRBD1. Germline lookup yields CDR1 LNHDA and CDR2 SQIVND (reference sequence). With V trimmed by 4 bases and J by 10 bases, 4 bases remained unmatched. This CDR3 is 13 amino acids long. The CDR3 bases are TGTGCCAGTAGTAAGACAGGGGGCGGGGAGCAGTTCTTC. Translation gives CASSKTGGGEQFF.

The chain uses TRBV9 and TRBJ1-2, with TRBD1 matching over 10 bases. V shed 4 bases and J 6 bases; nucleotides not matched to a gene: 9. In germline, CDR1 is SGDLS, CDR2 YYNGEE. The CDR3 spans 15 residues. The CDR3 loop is CASSSWTGGKNGYTF. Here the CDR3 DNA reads TGTGCCAGCAGCTCTTGGACAGGGGGGAAGAATGGCTACACCTTC.

The chain's CDR3 is CASSWTTGSYEQYF. The CDR3 region has the DNA TGTGCCAGCAGCTGGACCACAGGGTCCTACGAGCAGTACTTC. The chain uses TRBV13 and TRBJ2-7; possibly TRBD1 for D (6 bases). The germline gives CDR1 PRHDT, CDR2 FYEKMQ (reference sequence). The ends were cut back, 4 bases at V and 1 base at J, with 11 bases in the middle. CDR3 length: 14 residues.

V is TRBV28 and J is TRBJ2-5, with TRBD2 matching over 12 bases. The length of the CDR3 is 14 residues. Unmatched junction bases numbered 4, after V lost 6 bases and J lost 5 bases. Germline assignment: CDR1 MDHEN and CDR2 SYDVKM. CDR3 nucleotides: TGTGCCAGCAGCCCTAGCGGGAGGGTGGAGACCCAGTACTTC. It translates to CASSPSGRVETQYF. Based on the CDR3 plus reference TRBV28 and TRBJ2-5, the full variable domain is DVKVTQSSRYLVKRTGEKVFLECVQDMDHENMFWYRQDPGLGLRLIYFSYDVKMKEKGDIPEGYSVSREKKERFSLILESASTNQTSMYLCASSPSGRVETQYFGPGTRLLVL.

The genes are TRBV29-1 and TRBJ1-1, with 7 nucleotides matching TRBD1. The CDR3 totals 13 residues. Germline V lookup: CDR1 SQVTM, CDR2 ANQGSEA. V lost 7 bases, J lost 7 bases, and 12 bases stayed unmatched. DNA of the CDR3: TGCAGCGCTGAGTCGACAGGGCCCCTTGAAGCTTTCTTT. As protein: CSAESTGPLEAFF.

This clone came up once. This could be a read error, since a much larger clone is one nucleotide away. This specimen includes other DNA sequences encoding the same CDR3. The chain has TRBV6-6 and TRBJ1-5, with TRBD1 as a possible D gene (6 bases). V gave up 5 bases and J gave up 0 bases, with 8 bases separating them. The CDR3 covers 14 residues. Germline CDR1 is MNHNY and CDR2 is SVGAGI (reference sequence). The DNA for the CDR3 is TGTGCCAGCAGTCGGACAGATAGCAATCAGCCCCAGCATTTT. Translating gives CASSRTDSNQPQHF.

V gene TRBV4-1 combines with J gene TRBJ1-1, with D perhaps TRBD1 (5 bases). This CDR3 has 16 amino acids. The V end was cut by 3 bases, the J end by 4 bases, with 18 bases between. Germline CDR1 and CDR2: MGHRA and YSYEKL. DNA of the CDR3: TGCGCCAGCAGCCAGGGGCGGACGCCACCCGGCACTGAAGCTTTCTTT. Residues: CASSQGRTPPGTEAFF.

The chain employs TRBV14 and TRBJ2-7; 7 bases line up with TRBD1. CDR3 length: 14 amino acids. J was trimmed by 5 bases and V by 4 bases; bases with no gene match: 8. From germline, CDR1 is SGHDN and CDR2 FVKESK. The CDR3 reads CASSLIDRVDEQYF. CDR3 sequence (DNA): TGTGCCAGCAGCCTTATTGACAGGGTGGACGAGCAGTACTTC.

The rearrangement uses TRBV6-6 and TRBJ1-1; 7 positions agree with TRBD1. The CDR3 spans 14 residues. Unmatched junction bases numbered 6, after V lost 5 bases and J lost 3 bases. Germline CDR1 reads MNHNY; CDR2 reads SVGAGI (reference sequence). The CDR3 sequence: CASSNRGSDTEAFF. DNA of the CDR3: TGTGCCAGCAGTAACAGGGGTTCCGACACTGAAGCTTTCTTT.